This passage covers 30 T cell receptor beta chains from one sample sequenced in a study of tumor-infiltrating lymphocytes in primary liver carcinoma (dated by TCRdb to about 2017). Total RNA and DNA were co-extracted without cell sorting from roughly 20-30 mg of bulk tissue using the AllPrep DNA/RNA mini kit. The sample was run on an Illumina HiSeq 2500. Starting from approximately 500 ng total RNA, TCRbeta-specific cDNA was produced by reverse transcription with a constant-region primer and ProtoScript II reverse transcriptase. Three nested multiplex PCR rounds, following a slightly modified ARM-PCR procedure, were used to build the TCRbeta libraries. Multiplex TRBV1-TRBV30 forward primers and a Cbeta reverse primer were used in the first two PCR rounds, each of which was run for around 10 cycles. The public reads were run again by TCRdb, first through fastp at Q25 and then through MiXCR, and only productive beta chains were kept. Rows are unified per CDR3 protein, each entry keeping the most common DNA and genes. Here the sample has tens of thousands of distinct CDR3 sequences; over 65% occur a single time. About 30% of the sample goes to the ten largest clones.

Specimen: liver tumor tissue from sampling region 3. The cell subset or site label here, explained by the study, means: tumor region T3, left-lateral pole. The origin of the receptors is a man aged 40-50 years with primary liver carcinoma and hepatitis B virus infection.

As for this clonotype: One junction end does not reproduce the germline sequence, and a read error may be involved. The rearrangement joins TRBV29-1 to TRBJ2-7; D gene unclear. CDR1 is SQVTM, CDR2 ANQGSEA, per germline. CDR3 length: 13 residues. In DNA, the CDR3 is TGCTGCGTGGAGACGAGAGAAACGCGGAAGCAGTACTTC. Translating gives CCVETRETRKQYF.

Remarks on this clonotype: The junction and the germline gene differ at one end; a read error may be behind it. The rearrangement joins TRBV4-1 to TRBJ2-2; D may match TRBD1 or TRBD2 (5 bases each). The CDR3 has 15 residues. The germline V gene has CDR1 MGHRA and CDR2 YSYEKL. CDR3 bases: TGCGCCAGGAGCCTTCTGACAGAGTCGGCCGGGGAGCTGTTTTTC. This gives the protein CARSLLTESAGELFF.

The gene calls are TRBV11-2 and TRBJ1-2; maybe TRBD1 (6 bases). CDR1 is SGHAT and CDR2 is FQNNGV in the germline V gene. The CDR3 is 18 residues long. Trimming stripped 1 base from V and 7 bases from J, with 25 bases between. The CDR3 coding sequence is TGTGCCAGCAGCTTAGCAATAATAGGGCGGCAGGGGCCGGTTGGCTACACCTTC. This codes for CASSLAIIGRQGPVGYTF.

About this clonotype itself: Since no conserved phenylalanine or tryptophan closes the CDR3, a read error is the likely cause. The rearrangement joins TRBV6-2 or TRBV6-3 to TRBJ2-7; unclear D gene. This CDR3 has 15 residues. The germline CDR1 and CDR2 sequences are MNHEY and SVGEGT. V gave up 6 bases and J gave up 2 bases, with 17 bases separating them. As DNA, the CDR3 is TGTGCCAGCAGACGCGAATGGGATCTAACCTACGAGCAGTACTCC. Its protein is CASRREWDLTYEQYS.

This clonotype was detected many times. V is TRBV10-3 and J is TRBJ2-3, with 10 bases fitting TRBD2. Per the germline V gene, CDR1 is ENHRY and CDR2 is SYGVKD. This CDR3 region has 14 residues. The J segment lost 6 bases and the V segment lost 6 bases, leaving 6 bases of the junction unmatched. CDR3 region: CAISLAGVEDTQYF. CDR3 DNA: TGTGCCATCAGCCTAGCGGGAGTTGAGGATACGCAGTATTTT.

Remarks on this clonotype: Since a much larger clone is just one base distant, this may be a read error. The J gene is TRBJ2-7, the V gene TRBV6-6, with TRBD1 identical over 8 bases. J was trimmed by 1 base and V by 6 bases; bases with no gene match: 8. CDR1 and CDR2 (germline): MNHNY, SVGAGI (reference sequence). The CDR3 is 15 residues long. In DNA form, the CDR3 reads TGTGCCAGCAGGGATCACTGGACAGGGTCCTACGAGCAGTACTTC. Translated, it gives CASRDHWTGSYEQYF.

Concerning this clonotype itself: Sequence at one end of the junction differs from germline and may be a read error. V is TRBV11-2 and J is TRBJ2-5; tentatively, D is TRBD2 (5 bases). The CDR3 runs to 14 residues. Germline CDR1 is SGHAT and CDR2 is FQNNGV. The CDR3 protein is CANNSTGILLSQHF. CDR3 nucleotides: TGTGCCAACAACTCGACGGGAATATTATTGTCCCAGCACTTC.

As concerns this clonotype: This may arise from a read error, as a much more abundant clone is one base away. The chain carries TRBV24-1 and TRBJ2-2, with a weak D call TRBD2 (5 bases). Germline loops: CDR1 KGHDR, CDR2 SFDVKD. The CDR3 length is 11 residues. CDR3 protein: CATRAAGELLF. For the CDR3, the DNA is TGTGCCACCAGGGCTGCCGGGGAGCTGCTTTTT.

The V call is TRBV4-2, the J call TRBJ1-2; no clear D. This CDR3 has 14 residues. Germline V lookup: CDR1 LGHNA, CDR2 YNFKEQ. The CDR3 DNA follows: TGTACCGGCAGCCAAGATGACGGAGACTATGGCTACACCTTC. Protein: CTGSQDDGDYGYTF.

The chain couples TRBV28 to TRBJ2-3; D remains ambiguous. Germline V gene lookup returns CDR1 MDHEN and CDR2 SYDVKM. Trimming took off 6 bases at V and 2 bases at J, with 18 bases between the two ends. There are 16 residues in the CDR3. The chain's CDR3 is CASSSLSREPTDTQYF. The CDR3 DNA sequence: TGTGCCAGCAGCTCCTTGAGCAGAGAACCCACAGATACGCAGTATTTT.

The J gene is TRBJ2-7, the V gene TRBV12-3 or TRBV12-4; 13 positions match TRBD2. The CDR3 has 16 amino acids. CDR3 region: CISSPTSGRASYEQYF. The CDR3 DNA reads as TGTATCAGCAGCCCTACTAGCGGGAGGGCCTCCTACGAGCAGTACTTC.

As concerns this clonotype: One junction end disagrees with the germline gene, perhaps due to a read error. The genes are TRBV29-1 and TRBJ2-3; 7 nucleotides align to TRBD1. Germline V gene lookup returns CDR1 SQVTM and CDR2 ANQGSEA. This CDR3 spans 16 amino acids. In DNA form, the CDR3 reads TGCAGTGTTGGGGGCGCGGGCGAGGGGGCAATAGATACGCAGTATTTT. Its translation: CSVGGAGEGAIDTQYF.

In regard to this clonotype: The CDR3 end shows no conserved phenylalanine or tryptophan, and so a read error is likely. CDR3 loop: CASENLAGSSYNEQFL. The CDR3 DNA is TGCGCCAGCGAGAATCTAGCGGGAAGCTCCTACAATGAGCAGTTCCTC. The chain employs TRBV5-1 and TRBJ2-1, with TRBD2 matching 9 bases. The CDR3 runs to 16 residues. The V gene's germline CDR1 is SGHRS and CDR2 YFSETQ. Unmatched junction bases numbered 8, after V lost 7 bases and J lost 0 bases.

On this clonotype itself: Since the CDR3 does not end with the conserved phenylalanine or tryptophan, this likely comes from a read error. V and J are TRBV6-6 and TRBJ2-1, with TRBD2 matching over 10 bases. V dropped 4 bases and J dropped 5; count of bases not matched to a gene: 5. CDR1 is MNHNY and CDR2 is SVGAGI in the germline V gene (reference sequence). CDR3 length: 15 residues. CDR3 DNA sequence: TGTGCCAGCAGTTCTGCGACTAGCGGGCACAATGAGCAGTTCTTA. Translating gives CASSSATSGHNEQFL.

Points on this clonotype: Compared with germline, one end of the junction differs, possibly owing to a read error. CDR3 amino acids: CASSEAWEQYF. The CDR3 DNA reads TGTGCCAGCAGCGAGGCTTGGGAGCAGTACTTT. The rearrangement links TRBV7-9 to TRBJ2-7; D possibly corresponds to TRBD2 (5 bases). The CDR3 spans 11 residues. Looked up from germline, CDR1 is SEHNR and CDR2 is FQNEAQ (reference sequence).

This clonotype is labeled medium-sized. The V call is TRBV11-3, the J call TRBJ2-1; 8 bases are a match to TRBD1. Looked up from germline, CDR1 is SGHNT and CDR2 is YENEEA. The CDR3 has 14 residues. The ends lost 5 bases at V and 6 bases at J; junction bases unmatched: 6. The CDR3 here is CASSPRQGRNEQFF. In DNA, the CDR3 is TGTGCCAGCAGCCCACGACAGGGGCGCAATGAGCAGTTCTTC.

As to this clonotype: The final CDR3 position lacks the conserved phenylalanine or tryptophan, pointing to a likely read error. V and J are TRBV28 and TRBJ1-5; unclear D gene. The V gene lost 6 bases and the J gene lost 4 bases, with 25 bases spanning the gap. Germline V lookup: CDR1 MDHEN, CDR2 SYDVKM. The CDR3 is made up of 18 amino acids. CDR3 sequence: CASSPSIGLGSLNQPQHL. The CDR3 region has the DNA TGTGCCAGCAGCCCTAGTATCGGCCTGGGCAGCTTGAATCAGCCCCAGCATCTT.

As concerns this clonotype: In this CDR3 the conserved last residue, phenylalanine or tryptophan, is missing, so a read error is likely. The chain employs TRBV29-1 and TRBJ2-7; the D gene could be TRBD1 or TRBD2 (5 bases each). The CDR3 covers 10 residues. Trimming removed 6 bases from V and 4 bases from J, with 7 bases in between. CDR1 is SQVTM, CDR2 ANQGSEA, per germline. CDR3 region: CSVREYEQYL. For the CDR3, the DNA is TGCAGCGTCAGGGAGTACGAGCAGTACTTA.

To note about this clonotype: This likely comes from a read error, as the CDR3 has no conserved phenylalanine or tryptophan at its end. CDR3 loop: CASSLERNYGYTL. The CDR3 nucleotides read TGTGCTAGCAGCTTAGAGAGGAACTATGGCTACACCCTC. The rearrangement joins TRBV11-2 to TRBJ1-2, with unresolved D. The V gene's germline CDR1 is SGHAT and CDR2 FQNNGV. The CDR3 consists of 13 residues.

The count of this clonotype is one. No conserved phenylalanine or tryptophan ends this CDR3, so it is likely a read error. CDR3 coding DNA: TGCAGCGCCCCTTCGACTGGAGGGCAAAACAATGAGCAGTTCCTC. Protein product: CSAPSTGGQNNEQFL. The chain carries TRBV29-1 and TRBJ2-1; D is possibly TRBD2 (6 bases). V dropped 7 bases and J dropped 5 bases, with 21 bases sitting between them. Per the germline V gene, CDR1 is SQVTM and CDR2 is ANQGSEA. The CDR3 is 15 amino acids.

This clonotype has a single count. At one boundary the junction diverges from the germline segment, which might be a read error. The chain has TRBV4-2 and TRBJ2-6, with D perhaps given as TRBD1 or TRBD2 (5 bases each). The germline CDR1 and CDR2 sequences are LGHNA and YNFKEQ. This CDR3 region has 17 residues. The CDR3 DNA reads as TGTGCCAGCAGCCCAGAGGGGCCTCACTCTGGGGCCACCGTCCTGACTTTC. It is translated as CASSPEGPHSGATVLTF.

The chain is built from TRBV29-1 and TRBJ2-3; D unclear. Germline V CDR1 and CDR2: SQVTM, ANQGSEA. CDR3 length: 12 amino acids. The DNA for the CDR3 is TGCAGAGCTGAAAAGGCGACGGCTACGCAGTATTTT. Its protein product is CRAEKATATQYF.

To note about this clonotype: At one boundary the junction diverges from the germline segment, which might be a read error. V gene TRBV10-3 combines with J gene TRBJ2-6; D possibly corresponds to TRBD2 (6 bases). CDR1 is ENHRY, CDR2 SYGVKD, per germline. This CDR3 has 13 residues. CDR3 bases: TGTGCCGTCGGGGACTCTGGGGCCAGCGTCCTGACTTTC. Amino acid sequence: CAVGDSGASVLTF.

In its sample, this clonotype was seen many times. Here the CDR3 reads CSARDSTDLQETQYF. In nucleotides, the CDR3 is TGCAGTGCTAGAGACTCGACGGACTTACAAGAGACCCAGTACTTC. The V call is TRBV20-1, the J call TRBJ2-5; D is perhaps TRBD2 (5 bases). The ends were cut back, 0 bases at V and 2 bases at J, with 13 bases in the middle. There are 15 residues in the CDR3. CDR1 and CDR2 (germline): DFQATT, SNEGSKA (reference sequence).

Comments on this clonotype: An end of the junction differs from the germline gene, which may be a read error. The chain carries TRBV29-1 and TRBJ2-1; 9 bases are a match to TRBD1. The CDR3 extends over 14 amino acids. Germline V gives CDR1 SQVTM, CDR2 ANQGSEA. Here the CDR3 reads CSGFPGQGVDDQFF. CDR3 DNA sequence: TGCAGCGGATTTCCGGGACAGGGTGTGGATGATCAGTTCTTC.

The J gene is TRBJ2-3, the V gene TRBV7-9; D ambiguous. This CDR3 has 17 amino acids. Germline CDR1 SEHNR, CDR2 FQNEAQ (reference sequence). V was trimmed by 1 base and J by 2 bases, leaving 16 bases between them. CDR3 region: CASSLVGLSGNTDTQYF. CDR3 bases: TGTGCCAGCAGCTTAGTTGGGCTTTCCGGAAACACAGATACGCAGTATTTT.

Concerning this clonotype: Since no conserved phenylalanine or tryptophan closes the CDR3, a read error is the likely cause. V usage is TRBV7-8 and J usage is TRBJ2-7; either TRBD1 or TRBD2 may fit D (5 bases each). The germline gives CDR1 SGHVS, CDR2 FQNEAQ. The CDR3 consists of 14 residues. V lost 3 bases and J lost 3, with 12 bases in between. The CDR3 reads CASSLGTDNYEQYL. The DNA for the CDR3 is TGTGCCAGCAGCTTGGGGACGGACAACTACGAGCAGTACCTC.

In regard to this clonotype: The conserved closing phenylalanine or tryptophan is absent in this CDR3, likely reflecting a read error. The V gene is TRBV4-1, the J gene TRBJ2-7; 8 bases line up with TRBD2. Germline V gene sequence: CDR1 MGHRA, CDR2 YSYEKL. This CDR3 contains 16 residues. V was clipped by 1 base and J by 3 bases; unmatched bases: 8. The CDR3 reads CASSQATAGEHYEQYS. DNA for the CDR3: TGCGCCAGCAGCCAAGCGACAGCGGGAGAGCACTACGAGCAGTACTCC.

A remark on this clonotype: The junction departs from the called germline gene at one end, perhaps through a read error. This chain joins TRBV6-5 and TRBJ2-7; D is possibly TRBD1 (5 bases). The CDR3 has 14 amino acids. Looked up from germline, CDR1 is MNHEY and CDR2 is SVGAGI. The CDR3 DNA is TGTGCCAGCAGCTCCACCGACAGTGGCTACGAGCAGTGCTTC. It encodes CASSSTDSGYEQCF.

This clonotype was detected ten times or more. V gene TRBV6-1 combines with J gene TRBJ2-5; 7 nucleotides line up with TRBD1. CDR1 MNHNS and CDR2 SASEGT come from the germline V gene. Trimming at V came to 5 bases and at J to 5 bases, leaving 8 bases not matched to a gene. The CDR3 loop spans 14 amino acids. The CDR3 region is CASSKPGTAETQYF. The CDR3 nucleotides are TGTGCCAGCAGTAAACCCGGGACAGCCGAGACCCAGTACTTC.